This passage covers 8 T cell receptor beta chains from one sample sequenced in a study of blood T cell repertoires in COVID-19 (dated by TCRdb to the early 2020s). Receptor amplification or capture employed the immunoSEQ multiplex PCR assay. TCRdb mirrors the immuneACCESS table, restricted to in-frame sequences. Some clones are absent from its copies; in checked studies, under half trace to an unresolved V gene, and the reason for the others is unknown. The sample table lists about 240,000 clones, about 82% of them with a count of one. Jointly, the top ten make up 9% to 15% of the sample. Source material: peripheral blood. These receptors were collected from a man aged 80 or over with acute or convalescent COVID-19.

The chain links TRBV3-1 (or the pseudogene TRBV3-2) to TRBJ1-3; D gene uncertain. V was clipped by 0 bases and J by 0 bases, with 12 bases between them. Germline values: CDR1 LGHDT, CDR2 YNNKEL (reference sequence). CDR3 size: 17 residues. DNA of the CDR3: TGTGCCAGCAGCCAAGATGAGGCGCGGCCCTCTGGAAACACCATATATTTT. Amino acid sequence: CASSQDEARPSGNTIYF.

The chain couples TRBV3-1 (or the pseudogene TRBV3-2) to TRBJ2-2; no clear D. V was trimmed by 3 bases and J by 6 bases, leaving 11 bases between them. This CDR3 comprises 14 residues. The germline gives CDR1 LGHDT, CDR2 YNNKEL (reference sequence). The CDR3 DNA reads TGTGCCAGCAGCCAGGTTACTTTTGCCGGGGAGCTGTTTTTT. This gives the protein CASSQVTFAGELFF.

The CDR3 bases are TGTGCCAGCAGCGTAGCGCCAGGACATCCGTCCTATGGCTACACCTTC. As protein: CASSVAPGHPSYGYTF. The chain joins TRBV9 to TRBJ1-2, with a tentative D call TRBD1 (5 bases). V was shortened by 0 bases and J by 4 bases, with 16 bases between the two germline ends. CDR3 length: 16 amino acids. Germline CDR1 is SGDLS and CDR2 is YYNGEE.

The CDR3 sequence: CASSQLGGARTEAFF. In DNA form, the CDR3 reads TGTGCCAGCAGCCAACTAGGGGGCGCGCGCACTGAAGCTTTCTTT. The V and J genes are TRBV3-1 (or the pseudogene TRBV3-2) and TRBJ1-1; 7 bases agree with TRBD1. The CDR3 length is 15 residues. The V gene's germline CDR1 is LGHDT and CDR2 YNNKEL (reference sequence). The J segment lost 4 bases and the V segment lost 2 bases, leaving 7 bases of the junction unmatched.

The rearrangement links TRBV27 to TRBJ2-1; TRBD2 matches at 13 bases. This CDR3 has 15 amino acids. Trimming took 5 bases from V and 6 from J; bases not matched to a gene: 4. Germline lookup yields CDR1 MNHEY and CDR2 SMNVEV (reference sequence). This CDR3 is CASSARLAGGNEQFF. CDR3 DNA: TGTGCCAGCAGTGCTCGACTAGCGGGAGGCAATGAGCAGTTCTTC.

V gene TRBV28 combines with J gene TRBJ1-5; 12 nucleotides align to TRBD1. J was trimmed by 9 bases and V by 6 bases; bases with no gene match: 9. CDR1 and CDR2 (germline): MDHEN, SYDVKM. The CDR3 contains 15 residues. CDR3 DNA sequence: TGTGCCAGCAGCCGGGGGGGACAGGGGGCAATGCCCCAGCATTTT. Its protein product is CASSRGGQGAMPQHF.

V gene TRBV12-3 or TRBV12-4 combines with J gene TRBJ1-2, with D uncertain. CDR3 size: 13 residues. V shed 1 base and J shed 4 bases, with 7 bases lying between them. The CDR3 DNA is TGTGCCAGCAGTTTAGGTGCTAGCTATGGCTACACCTTC. It is translated as CASSLGASYGYTF.

V is TRBV5-5 and J is TRBJ2-3; tentatively, D is TRBD1 (5 bases). CDR3 length: 12 residues. The V gene's germline CDR1 is SGHKS and CDR2 YYEKEE (reference sequence). The ends were cut back, 4 bases at V and 4 bases at J, with 7 bases in the middle. The CDR3 here is CASSPRADTQYF. CDR3 bases: TGTGCCAGCAGCCCCAGGGCAGATACGCAGTATTTT.